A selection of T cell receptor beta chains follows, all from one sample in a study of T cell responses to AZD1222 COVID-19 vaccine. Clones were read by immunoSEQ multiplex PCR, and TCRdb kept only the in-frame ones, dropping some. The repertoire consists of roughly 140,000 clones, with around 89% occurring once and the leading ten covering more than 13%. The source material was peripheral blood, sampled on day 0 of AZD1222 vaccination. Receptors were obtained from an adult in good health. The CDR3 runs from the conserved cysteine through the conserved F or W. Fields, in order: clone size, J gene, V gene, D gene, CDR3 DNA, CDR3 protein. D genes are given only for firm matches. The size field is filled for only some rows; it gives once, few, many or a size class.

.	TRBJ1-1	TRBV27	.	TGTGCCAGCAGACCGCGAGTGGACAGCATGAACACTGAAGCTTTCTTT	CASRPRVDSMNTEAFF
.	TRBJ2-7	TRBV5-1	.	TGCGCCAGCAGCGGGGGGAGTTTTCCCTACGAGCAGTACTTC	CASSGGSFPYEQYF
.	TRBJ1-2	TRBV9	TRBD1	TGTGCCAGCAGCGTAGTTCCAGGGGGTGATGGCTACACCTTC	CASSVVPGGDGYTF
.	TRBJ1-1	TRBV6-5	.	TGTGCCAGCAGTTACTCGAGGTCGGTCATGAACACTGAAGCTTTCTTT	CASSYSRSVMNTEAFF
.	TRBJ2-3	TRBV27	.	TGTGCCAGCACGAAGGAGGGGCGAAGCACAGATACGCAGTATTTT	CASTKEGRSTDTQYF
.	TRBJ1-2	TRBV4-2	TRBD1	TGTGCCAGCATCCAAACTGGACAGGGGGAGTATGGCTACACCTTC	CASIQTGQGEYGYTF
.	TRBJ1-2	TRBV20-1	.	TGCAGTGCTACTGACAGTAACTATGGCTACACCTTC	CSATDSNYGYTF
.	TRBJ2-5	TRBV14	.	TGTGCCAGCAGCCAAGAGCCAGTAGAGACCCAGTACTTC	CASSQEPVETQYF
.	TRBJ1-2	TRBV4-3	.	TGCGCCAGCAGCCAAGAGGTGGCAGGGGTGATTGCTGGCTACACCTTC	CASSQEVAGVIAGYTF
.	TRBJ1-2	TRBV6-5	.	TGTGCCAGCAGTTACCAAGGGGAATTCGGTGGCTACACCTTC	CASSYQGEFGGYTF
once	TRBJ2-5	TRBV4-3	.	TGCGCCAGCAGCCAAGACAGGGGAGGAGAGACCCAGTACTTC	CASSQDRGGETQYF